The rows below give T cell receptor beta chains drawn from one sample of a study of blood T cell repertoires in COVID-19. Clones were read by immunoSEQ multiplex PCR, and TCRdb kept only the in-frame ones, dropping some. The sample lists 300,000 or so clones, about nine tenths seen once, with 10% in the top ten. Sample: PBMCs or T cells enriched from blood (not recorded which). These receptors were collected from a woman in her late teens or twenties who had recovered from COVID-19. CDR3s include the opening cysteine and the closing phenylalanine or tryptophan. Each record gives: clone size, V gene, J gene, D gene, CDR3 protein, CDR3 DNA. The D gene is left open where the match is weak. Expanded clones get a size class; other rows say once, few or many, or leave the size out.

.	TRBV7-9	TRBJ2-4	.	CASSSAANIQYF	TGTGCCAGCAGCTCCGCGGCCAACATTCAGTACTTC
.	TRBV3-1/TRBV3-2	TRBJ1-2	.	CASSHLTTRRNGYTF	TGTGCCAGCAGCCATTTAACGACCCGCAGGAATGGCTACACCTTC
.	TRBV19	TRBJ1-6	.	CASSIGLSPLHF	TGTGCCAGTAGTATAGGCCTATCACCCCTCCACTTT
.	TRBV27	TRBJ1-1	TRBD1	CASSSQGAGFTEAFF	TGTGCCAGCAGTTCTCAGGGGGCCGGGTTTACTGAAGCTTTCTTT
.	TRBV14	TRBJ2-7	.	CASSQTDYEQYF	TGTGCCAGCAGCCAGACAGACTACGAGCAGTACTTC
.	TRBV27	TRBJ2-3	.	CASSSLMAGFTDTQYF	TGTGCCAGCAGTTCGCTTATGGCGGGGTTCACAGATACGCAGTATTTT
.	TRBV30	TRBJ1-2	.	CAWSGGFYGYTF	TGTGCCTGGAGCGGGGGGTTCTATGGCTACACCTTC
.	TRBV12-5	TRBJ2-1	.	CASGLVLLGGATTNEQFF	TGTGCTAGTGGTTTGGTACTATTAGGAGGGGCTACCACCAATGAGCAGTTCTTC
.	TRBV10-3	TRBJ2-1	TRBD2	CAITSGSGNEQFF	TGTGCCATCACAAGCGGGAGCGGCAATGAGCAGTTCTTC
.	TRBV20-1	TRBJ2-3	TRBD2	CSASASGGVDTQYF	TGCAGTGCTAGTGCTAGCGGGGGGGTTGATACGCAGTATTTT
once	TRBV2	TRBJ1-3	.	CASSELTVGNTIYF	TGTGCCAGCAGTGAACTTACAGTTGGAAACACCATATATTTT
.	TRBV18	TRBJ2-2	TRBD1	CASSPLGTGGEGGELFF	TGTGCCAGCTCACCTCTCGGCACAGGGGGCGAAGGCGGGGAGCTGTTTTTT
.	TRBV19	TRBJ1-2	TRBD1	CAGGTGHGYTF	TGTGCCGGGGGGACAGGGCATGGCTACACCTTC
.	TRBV27	TRBJ1-1	.	CASSLGGMNTEAFF	TGTGCCAGCAGTTTGGGAGGGATGAACACTGAAGCTTTCTTT
few	TRBV7-6	TRBJ2-1	TRBD2	CASSPRLWTSGNREQFF	TGTGCCAGCAGCCCGCGGCTATGGACTAGCGGGAATCGGGAGCAGTTCTTC
.	TRBV11-2	TRBJ2-7	.	CASGRFEGPYEQYF	TGTGCCAGCGGACGTTTTGAGGGCCCGTACGAGCAGTACTTC
.	TRBV11-2	TRBJ2-1	TRBD2	CASSAGTSTYNEQFF	TGTGCCAGCAGCGCCGGGACTAGTACCTACAATGAGCAGTTCTTC
.	TRBV29-1	TRBJ1-4	.	CSVLGQAGEKLFF	TGCAGCGTTTTGGGGCAGGCTGGAGAAAAACTGTTTTTT
.	TRBV5-1	TRBJ2-5	.	CASSAGIQETQYF	TGCGCCAGCAGTGCCGGGATCCAAGAGACCCAGTACTTC
.	TRBV19	TRBJ1-1	TRBD1	CASSRMITGATEAFF	TGTGCCAGTAGTCGGATGATTACAGGGGCAACTGAAGCTTTCTTT
.	TRBV27	TRBJ2-1	.	CASRWGTGPYNEQFF	TGTGCCAGTCGGTGGGGAACAGGGCCCTACAATGAGCAGTTCTTC
.	TRBV7-8	TRBJ2-3	TRBD1	CASSRNRGPADTQYF	TGTGCCAGCAGCCGTAACAGGGGGCCCGCAGATACGCAGTATTTT
.	TRBV7-9	TRBJ1-3	.	CASSLGTISGNTIYF	TGTGCCAGCAGCTTAGGGACAATCTCTGGAAACACCATATATTTT
.	TRBV7-9	TRBJ1-4	TRBD1	CASSYYRGLQEKLFF	TGTGCCAGCAGCTATTACAGGGGGCTACAGGAAAAACTGTTTTTT
once	TRBV3-1/TRBV3-2	TRBJ2-2	.	CASKEGRLNTGELFF	TGTGCCAGCAAGGAGGGCAGACTGAACACCGGGGAGCTGTTTTTT
.	TRBV28	TRBJ2-7	TRBD1	CASISPGTGAYEQYF	TGTGCCAGCATTTCACCAGGGACAGGGGCCTACGAGCAGTACTTC
.	TRBV19	TRBJ2-7	TRBD1	CASSLGTGGTYEQYF	TGTGCCAGTAGTCTGGGGACAGGGGGAACCTACGAGCAGTACTTC
.	TRBV6-5	TRBJ2-6	.	CASSKGHSGANVLTF	TGTGCCAGCAGCAAGGGACACTCTGGGGCCAACGTCCTGACTTTC
.	TRBV28	TRBJ2-7	TRBD2	CASSLGPAGGPYEQYF	TGTGCCAGCAGTTTAGGGCCAGCGGGAGGGCCTTACGAGCAGTACTTC
once	TRBV7-9	TRBJ1-2	.	CASSTRGEENYGYTF	TGTGCCAGCAGCACGCGGGGGGAGGAGAACTATGGCTACACCTTC
.	TRBV9	TRBJ2-7	TRBD1	CASSLQGDSYEQYF	TGTGCCAGCAGCCTACAGGGGGACTCCTACGAGCAGTACTTC
.	TRBV6-5	TRBJ2-7	TRBD1	CASSRDRGYEQYF	TGTGCCAGCAGTCGGGACAGGGGCTACGAGCAGTACTTC
.	TRBV7-8	TRBJ2-7	.	CASSSSQQGYEQYF	TGTGCCAGCAGTTCCAGCCAACAGGGCTACGAGCAGTACTTC
.	TRBV7-9	TRBJ1-2	.	CASSLEQIHTF	TGTGCCAGCAGCTTAGAACAGATCCACACCTTC
.	TRBV3-1/TRBV3-2	TRBJ1-4	.	CASSQFTGMEKLFF	TGTGCCAGCAGCCAGTTCACAGGGATGGAAAAACTGTTTTTT
.	TRBV7-7	TRBJ1-1	.	CASSLAPESASAPGPAFF	TGTGCCAGCAGCTTAGCACCGGAGTCAGCTAGCGCACCAGGACCAGCTTTCTTT
.	TRBV11-3	TRBJ2-1	.	CASSLELGSSYNEQFF	TGTGCCAGCAGCTTAGAACTAGGGAGCTCCTACAATGAGCAGTTCTTC
.	TRBV19	TRBJ1-2	.	CASKVGGNGYGYTF	TGTGCCAGTAAAGTTGGAGGGAATGGCTATGGCTACACCTTC
.	TRBV28	TRBJ1-3	.	CASSPTGNTIYF	TGTGCCAGCAGTCCAACAGGAAACACCATATATTTT
.	TRBV28	TRBJ1-2	TRBD1	CASSSYPGQGADGYTF	TGTGCCAGCAGTTCATACCCGGGACAGGGGGCGGATGGCTACACCTTC
.	TRBV5-5	TRBJ1-5	TRBD1	CASSLATGNQPQHF	TGTGCCAGCAGCTTAGCGACAGGGAATCAGCCCCAGCATTTT
.	TRBV5-6	TRBJ2-7	TRBD2	CASSWSGRRSYEQYF	TGTGCCAGCAGCTGGAGCGGGAGAAGGTCCTACGAGCAGTACTTC
.	TRBV3-1/TRBV3-2	TRBJ1-4	.	CASSQFSEKLFF	TGTGCCAGCAGCCAATTTAGTGAAAAACTGTTTTTT
.	TRBV2	TRBJ1-2	.	CASSPTRPEYGYTF	TGTGCCAGCAGTCCGACTCGGCCGGAATATGGCTACACCTTC
.	TRBV6-6	TRBJ2-5	.	CASRDGGSRGETQYF	TGTGCCAGCAGAGACGGGGGAAGTCGGGGAGAGACCCAGTACTTC
.	TRBV19	TRBJ1-5	.	CASSMRGQPQHF	TGTGCCAGTAGTATGAGGGGGCAGCCCCAGCATTTT
.	TRBV10-3	TRBJ1-1	.	CAISGTRGVNTEAFF	TGTGCCATCAGTGGAACCAGGGGAGTGAACACTGAAGCTTTCTTT
.	TRBV30	TRBJ1-6	.	CAWSSGNSPLHF	TGTGCCTGGAGTAGCGGAAATTCACCCCTCCACTTT
.	TRBV30	TRBJ1-4	.	CAWQGRPNEKLFF	TGTGCCTGGCAGGGAAGGCCTAATGAAAAACTGTTTTTT
.	TRBV11-3	TRBJ2-3	.	CASSLVGGAYGDTQYF	TGTGCCAGCAGCTTAGTTGGGGGGGCGTATGGAGATACGCAGTATTTT
.	TRBV4-1	TRBJ1-2	.	CASSQVPGRDYGYTF	TGCGCCAGCAGCCAAGTTCCCGGCAGGGACTATGGCTACACCTTC